This passage covers 29 T cell receptor beta chains from one sample sequenced in a study of T cells after yellow fever vaccination. TCRdb redid the calling of the 5' RACE reads with MiXCR, one entry per CDR3 protein. The sample lists around 160,000 distinct CDR3 sequences; more than 5.5% were seen once. The specimen comprised CD4+ T cells sorted from PBMCs, sampled about 5 days after the first yellow fever vaccination. These receptors all come from a man between 18 and 29 years old who received the YFV17D yellow fever vaccine.

This clonotype was detected a few times. CDR3 protein: CASSQGQTTAGNTIYF. The CDR3, as DNA: TGTGCCAGCAGCCAAGGACAAACCACGGCCGGAAACACCATATATTTT. The J gene is TRBJ1-3, the V gene TRBV11-2; D perhaps matches TRBD1 (5 bases). V was clipped by 5 bases and J by 4 bases, with 18 bases between them. The CDR3 length is 16 residues. Germline CDR1 and CDR2: SGHAT and FQNNGV. The whole variable domain, remainder taken from reference TRBV11-2 and TRBJ1-3, is EAGVAQSPRYKIIEKRQSVAFWCNPISGHATLYWYQQILGQGPKLLIQFQNNGVVDDSQLPKDRFSAERLKGVDSTLKIQPAKLEDSAVYLCASSQGQTTAGNTIYFGEGSWLTVV.

This clonotype came up many times. The rearrangement joins TRBV6-5 to TRBJ2-5, with D unclear. The CDR3 sequence is 11 residues long. Germline values: CDR1 MNHEY, CDR2 SVGAGI. Deletions cut 8 bases from V and 5 bases from J, with 9 bases between. CDR3 in DNA: TGTGCCAGCGGCCTTGGGGAGACCCAGTACTTC. Amino acid sequence: CASGLGETQYF.

This clonotype has a count of ten or more. This rearrangement joins TRBV5-1 to TRBJ1-4; D might be TRBD1 (6 bases). The CDR3 spans 14 residues. CDR1 SGHRS and CDR2 YFSETQ come from the germline V gene. V was cut by 2 bases and J by 4 bases, with 9 bases left in between. This CDR3 is CASSLQGSNEKLFF. CDR3 DNA sequence: TGCGCCAGCAGCTTACAGGGTAGTAATGAAAAACTGTTTTTT.

This clonotype was observed at least ten times. The V gene is TRBV20-1, the J gene TRBJ1-2; tentatively, D is TRBD1 (5 bases). Trimming took off 2 bases at V and 6 bases at J, with 19 bases between the two ends. CDR3 length: 15 amino acids. Germline lookup yields CDR1 DFQATT and CDR2 SNEGSKA (reference sequence). CDR3 sequence: CSARSHLGGRDGYTF. CDR3 nucleotides: TGCAGTGCTAGATCCCACCTCGGGGGGAGGGATGGCTACACCTTC.

The chain combines TRBV5-1 with TRBJ1-3, with 7 bases matching TRBD1. The CDR3 totals 15 residues. Trimming removed 0 bases from V and 4 bases from J; junction bases left unmatched: 4. Germline V CDR1 and CDR2: SGHRS, YFSETQ. CDR3 region: CASSLGQGFGNTIYF. The CDR3 bases are TGCGCCAGCAGCTTGGGACAGGGTTTCGGAAACACCATATATTTT. Drawing the rest from reference TRBV5-1 and TRBJ1-3, the complete variable domain is KAGVTQTPRYLIKTRGQQVTLSCSPISGHRSVSWYQQTPGQGLQFLFEYFSETQRNKGNFPGRFSGRQFSNSRSEMNVSTLELGDSALYLCASSLGQGFGNTIYFGEGSWLTVV.

Details on this clonotype: This may come from a read error, since a much larger clone is one base off. The gene calls are TRBV6-1 and TRBJ2-5, with D maybe TRBD2 (5 bases). Germline V gene lookup returns CDR1 MNHNS and CDR2 SASEGT. With 2 bases removed from V and 5 bases from J, the gap between germline ends came to 12 bases. CDR3 size: 14 residues. CDR3 DNA: TGTGCCAGCAGTGAAAGTCTGAGGGAGGAGACCCAGTACTTC. It yields the protein CASSESLREETQYF.

This clonotype was seen more than once but under ten times. The J gene is TRBJ2-7, the V gene TRBV15; TRBD1 is a possible D gene (6 bases). Trimming took off 0 bases at V and 1 base at J, with 7 bases between the two ends. CDR3 length: 14 amino acids. CDR1 is LNHNV, CDR2 YYDKDF, per germline (reference sequence). CDR3 residues: CATSRDRGSYEQYF. Here the CDR3 DNA reads TGTGCCACCAGCAGAGATAGGGGGTCCTACGAGCAGTACTTC.

The chain uses TRBV4-2 and TRBJ1-5, with 10 positions matching TRBD1. V shed 4 bases and J 5 bases; nucleotides not matched to a gene: 5. The CDR3 length is 15 residues. CDR1 and CDR2 (germline): LGHNA, YNFKEQ. This chain's CDR3 is CASSLRTGGDQPQHF. The CDR3 coding sequence is TGTGCCAGCAGCCTCCGGACAGGGGGTGATCAGCCCCAGCATTTT.

This clonotype has ten or more counts. The chain uses TRBV6-2 or TRBV6-3 and TRBJ2-1, with 8 bases that match TRBD2. The J segment lost 6 bases and the V segment lost 4 bases, leaving 5 bases of the junction unmatched. The CDR3 length is 14 residues. In germline, CDR1 is MNHEY, CDR2 SVGEGT. For the CDR3, the DNA is TGTGCCAGCAGTTTTGCGGGGGGCGTCAATGAGCAGTTCTTC. Encoded protein: CASSFAGGVNEQFF.

This clonotype was seen a few times. This chain links TRBV6-5 with TRBJ2-7; the D is unclear. CDR1 and CDR2 from the germline V gene are MNHEY and SVGAGI. The CDR3 covers 12 residues. V lost 4 bases to trimming and J lost 8 bases, with 12 bases between them. The CDR3 DNA reads as TGTGCCAGCAGTTTTCCAGCCGGACAGCAGTACTTC. Its translation is CASSFPAGQQYF.

At least ten counts were recorded for this clonotype. V is TRBV5-4 and J is TRBJ2-5, with 9 bases matching TRBD2. The germline CDR1 and CDR2 sequences are SGHNT and YYREEE (reference sequence). This CDR3 is 15 amino acids long. Trimming cost V 4 bases and J 2 bases; bases outside gene matches: 6. CDR3 amino acids: CASSVVLAGQETQYF. The CDR3 DNA sequence: TGTGCCAGCAGCGTTGTCCTAGCGGGACAAGAGACCCAGTACTTC.

This clonotype was recorded a few times. The J gene is TRBJ2-2, the V gene TRBV27; 9 bases are a match to TRBD1. This CDR3 spans 16 amino acids. The trim removed 3 bases at V and 4 bases at J, leaving 6 bases unmatched. Germline lookup yields CDR1 MNHEY and CDR2 SMNVEV (reference sequence). The chain's CDR3 is CASSFDRGVSTGELFF. Here the CDR3 DNA reads TGTGCCAGCAGTTTTGACAGGGGGGTTTCCACCGGGGAGCTGTTTTTT.

The chain recombines TRBV20-1 with TRBJ2-7; D call uncertain. Germline V CDR1 and CDR2: DFQATT, SNEGSKA (reference sequence). This CDR3 contains 13 residues. Trimming pared 2 bases from V and 5 bases from J, leaving 13 bases between. The CDR3 is CSARKVGRDEQYF. In DNA form, the CDR3 reads TGCAGTGCTAGAAAAGTGGGAAGGGACGAGCAGTACTTC.

The CDR3 reads CASSGWTGGGYTF. DNA of the CDR3: TGTGCCAGCAGCGGCTGGACAGGGGGCGGCTACACCTTC. The J gene is TRBJ1-2, the V gene TRBV7-2; the match to TRBD1 covers 11 bases. CDR1 and CDR2 (germline): SGHTA, FQGNSA. The J segment lost 8 bases and the V segment lost 5 bases, leaving 4 bases of the junction unmatched. This CDR3 has 13 amino acids. The full variable domain, rest sourced from reference TRBV7-2 and TRBJ1-2, is GAGVSQSPSNKVTEKGKDVELRCDPISGHTALYWYRQSLGQGLEFLIYFQGNSAPDKSGLPSDRFSAERTGGSVSTLTIQRTQQEDSAVYLCASSGWTGGGYTFGSGTRLTVV.

This clonotype was detected only a few times. This chain connects TRBV11-2 to TRBJ2-3; D is unresolved. The ends were cut back, 1 base at V and 4 bases at J, with 6 bases in the middle. The CDR3 spans 13 residues. CDR1 is SGHAT, CDR2 FQNNGV, per germline. CDR3 nucleotides: TGTGCCAGCAGCTTAGGCCCCCCAGATACGCAGTATTTT. It translates to CASSLGPPDTQYF.

This clonotype showed up many times. The gene calls are TRBV7-2 and TRBJ2-7; no firm D call. Trimming shortened V by 0 bases and J by 6 bases, and 12 bases separated the two germline ends. The germline V gene encodes CDR1 SGHTA and CDR2 FQGNSA. This CDR3 spans 14 amino acids. The CDR3, as DNA: TGTGCCAGCAGCTTAGCCGGGCCTCCCTCCGAGCAGTACTTC. Amino acid sequence: CASSLAGPPSEQYF.

This clonotype was detected a few times. The chain recombines TRBV20-1 with TRBJ1-1, with D unresolved. This CDR3 comprises 11 residues. V dropped 6 bases and J dropped 9 bases, with 14 bases sitting between them. The germline gives CDR1 DFQATT, CDR2 SNEGSKA (reference sequence). The CDR3 nucleotides read TGCAGTGCCCTGGACGGCGACCAAGCTTTCTTT. The encoded protein is CSALDGDQAFF.

This clonotype came up a few times. The V and J genes are TRBV5-1 and TRBJ2-4; D might be TRBD2 (6 bases). Deletions cut 0 bases from V and 0 bases from J, with 13 bases between. Germline CDR1 and CDR2: SGHRS and YFSETQ. The CDR3 runs to 17 residues. The CDR3 is CASSLALRGLAKNIQYF. CDR3 bases: TGCGCCAGCAGCTTGGCCTTGCGGGGCTTAGCCAAAAACATTCAGTACTTC.

This clonotype was found many times. The V and J genes are TRBV28 and TRBJ1-2; TRBD1 matches 7 bases. The length of the CDR3 is 14 residues. Germline V lookup: CDR1 MDHEN, CDR2 SYDVKM. The trim removed 0 bases at V and 10 bases at J, leaving 8 bases unmatched. The CDR3 reads CASSLWTGLQVYTF. The CDR3, as DNA: TGTGCCAGCAGTTTATGGACAGGGCTGCAAGTCTACACCTTC.

This chain connects TRBV6-1 to TRBJ2-7; no reliable D call. The CDR3 extends over 12 amino acids. The V gene lost 5 bases and the J gene lost 3 bases, with 8 bases spanning the gap. Looked up from germline, CDR1 is MNHNS and CDR2 is SASEGT. CDR3 residues: CASSLHFYEQYV. The CDR3 region has the DNA TGTGCCAGCAGTTTACACTTCTACGAGCAGTACGTC.

V gene TRBV5-1 combines with J gene TRBJ1-2, with a tentative D call TRBD1 (5 bases). Germline-derived CDR1 and CDR2 are SGHRS and YFSETQ. CDR3 length: 14 residues. V lost 6 bases, J lost 4 bases, and 16 bases lay in between. CDR3 region: CASTPDGALYGYTF. As DNA, the CDR3 is TGCGCCAGCACACCCGACGGGGCGCTCTATGGCTACACCTTC.

This clonotype showed up just a few times. This chain connects TRBV6-1 to TRBJ1-5, with TRBD1 matching 7 bases. CDR1 and CDR2 (germline): MNHNS, SASEGT. The V and J ends lost 7 bases and 0 bases, in that order; junction bases with no gene match: 12. CDR3 length equals 17 residues. The CDR3 here is CASTQGRQTYSNQPQHF. The CDR3 region has the DNA TGTGCCAGCACACAGGGGAGGCAGACTTATAGCAATCAGCCCCAGCATTTT.

In the case of this clonotype: This may arise from a read error, as a much more abundant clone is one base away. V usage is TRBV6-1 and J usage is TRBJ2-5; 7 nucleotides align to TRBD2. The germline gives CDR1 MNHNS, CDR2 SASEGT. The V and J ends lost 6 bases and 4 bases, in that order; junction bases with no gene match: 5. This CDR3 has 13 residues. CDR3 nucleotide sequence: TGTGCCAGCAGGAATTGCGGGGGAGAGACCCAGTACTTC. Encoded protein: CASRNCGGETQYF.

As regards this clonotype: One junction end does not reproduce the germline sequence, and a read error may be involved. V and J are TRBV27 and TRBJ2-3; 9 nucleotides align to TRBD1. The CDR3 sequence is 16 residues long. CDR1 and CDR2 (germline): MNHEY, SMNVEV (reference sequence). The CDR3 DNA reads as TGTTCCAGCAGTCGAGAACAGGGGGCGGTTTCAGATACGCAGTATTTT. It encodes CSSSREQGAVSDTQYF.

This clonotype was observed a handful of times. V is TRBV14 and J is TRBJ1-5; 7 nucleotides agree with TRBD1. CDR3 length: 20 amino acids. The germline V gene encodes CDR1 SGHDN and CDR2 FVKESK. Trimming removed 2 bases from V and 3 bases from J; junction bases left unmatched: 19. CDR3 sequence: CASSQKEPRDRNLDNQPQHF. CDR3 in DNA: TGTGCCAGCAGCCAAAAGGAGCCGAGGGACAGAAACCTTGACAATCAGCCCCAGCATTTT.

This clonotype showed up many times. In nucleotides, the CDR3 is TGCGCCAGCAGCGCGCCGGGACGCAGCTATGGCTACACCTTC. Protein product: CASSAPGRSYGYTF. The chain couples TRBV4-1 to TRBJ1-2; D is perhaps TRBD1 (5 bases). The CDR3 is 14 amino acids. V dropped 5 bases and J dropped 4 bases, with 14 bases sitting between them. Germline V gene sequence: CDR1 MGHRA, CDR2 YSYEKL.

On this clonotype: A much more abundant neighbour one base away suggests this may be a read error. The J gene is TRBJ1-1, the V gene TRBV12-3 or TRBV12-4; no clear D gene. The CDR3 has 10 amino acids. The V and J ends lost 8 bases and 6 bases respectively, with 7 bases between them. The CDR3 sequence is CASRIAEAFF. CDR3 in DNA: TGTGCCAGCCGCATAGCTGAAGCTTTCTTT.

Many counts were recorded for this clonotype. The genes are TRBV14 and TRBJ2-1; 10 bases fit TRBD1. The ends lost 0 bases at V and 7 bases at J; junction bases unmatched: 9. The CDR3 is 17 amino acids. Per the germline V gene, CDR1 is SGHDN and CDR2 is FVKESK. The CDR3 DNA sequence: TGTGCCAGCAGCCAAGATTTTTGGGACAGGGGACCGAATGAGCAGTTCTTC. Protein sequence: CASSQDFWDRGPNEQFF.

This clonotype was picked up many times. The chain couples TRBV10-2 to TRBJ2-1, with 15 bases matching TRBD2. There are 15 residues in the CDR3. Trimming took 1 base from V and 10 from J; bases not matched to a gene: 2. Germline CDR1 WSHSY, CDR2 SAAADI. The CDR3 protein is CASSEWTSGGEEQFF. CDR3 in DNA: TGCGCCAGCAGTGAGTGGACTAGCGGGGGGGAAGAGCAGTTCTTC.